Listed below are T cell receptor beta chains from one sample, sequenced in a study of CD8 T cells in ankylosing spondylitis. MiXCR, run by TCRdb on the 5' RACE reads, gives a single entry per CDR3 protein. The table lists hundreds of thousands of distinct CDR3 sequences, roughly 15% of them singletons. Sequenced: blood, either unsorted or a sorted T cell fraction (not recorded which). The receptors were gathered from a male donor with ankylosing spondylitis. The CDR3 runs from the conserved cysteine through the conserved F or W. A D gene is named only where the DNA matches it firmly. The size of a clone is reported for some rows only, either as once, few or many, or as a class for expanded clones.

d_call	clone_size	j_call	v_call	cdr3_aa	cdr3_nt
NA	NA	TRBJ1-2	TRBV6-1	CASSPEGQNYGYTF	TGTGCCAGCAGCCCCGAAGGACAGAACTATGGCTACACCTTC
TRBD1	NA	TRBJ2-1	TRBV20-1	CSAIPGQTYNEQFF	TGCAGTGCTATTCCGGGACAGACGTACAATGAGCAGTTCTTC
NA	NA	TRBJ1-2	TRBV20-1	CSASYLGGRGYTF	TGCAGTGCTAGTTATCTGGGGGGCAGAGGCTACACCTTC
NA	few	TRBJ2-7	TRBV12-3/TRBV12-4	CASGHPYEQYF	TGTGCCAGCGGACACCCCTACGAGCAGTACTTC
NA	NA	TRBJ2-5	TRBV20-1	CSVKRWRGTGETQYF	TGCAGTGTCAAGCGCTGGAGGGGGACGGGAGAGACCCAGTACTTC
NA	NA	TRBJ2-6	TRBV7-9	CASSGSGANVLTF	TGTGCCAGCTCTGGGTCTGGGGCCAACGTCCTGACTTTC
NA	few	TRBJ1-1	TRBV28	CASSLSGGRGAFF	TGTGCCAGCAGTTTAAGTGGGGGGCGCGGAGCTTTCTTT
NA	NA	TRBJ1-3	TRBV20-1	CSGQRVDGNTIYF	TGCAGTGGCCAGAGGGTAGATGGAAACACCATATATTTT
NA	NA	TRBJ2-7	TRBV6-1	CASNNRGSGSYEQYF	TGTGCCAGCAACAACAGGGGTAGCGGATCCTACGAGCAGTACTTC
NA	NA	TRBJ2-1	TRBV20-1	CSARAVLAQNEQFF	TGCAGTGCTAGAGCGGTTCTAGCGCAGAATGAGCAGTTCTTC
NA	many	TRBJ2-1	TRBV5-5	CASSIGTSTAHNEQFF	TGTGCCAGCAGCATAGGGACTTCGACCGCCCACAATGAGCAGTTCTTC
NA	few	TRBJ1-2	TRBV7-9	CASSLESEGYTF	TGTGCCAGCAGCTTAGAATCGGAGGGCTACACCTTC
NA	few	TRBJ1-4	TRBV5-4	CASSLAGPSNEKLFF	TGTGCCAGCAGCTTGGCGGGACCGTCGAATGAAAAACTGTTTTTT
TRBD2	NA	TRBJ2-1	TRBV20-1	CSARVPTGTISNEQFF	TGCAGTGCTAGAGTCCCGACCGGGACTATCTCGAATGAGCAGTTCTTC
TRBD1	NA	TRBJ1-4	TRBV20-1	CSARVRGGIEKLFF	TGCAGTGCTAGAGTCAGGGGGGGGATTGAAAAACTGTTTTTT
TRBD1	NA	TRBJ2-1	TRBV25-1	CASSEDRDPYNEQFF	TGTGCCAGCAGTGAAGACAGGGACCCCTACAATGAGCAGTTCTTC
NA	NA	TRBJ2-3	TRBV6-5	CASSYSGLHTDTQYF	TGTGCCAGCAGTTATTCGGGACTTCACACAGATACGCAGTATTTT
NA	NA	TRBJ2-3	TRBV29-1	CSADPTGTDTQYF	TGCAGCGCCGATCCCACGGGCACAGATACGCAGTATTTT
NA	many	TRBJ2-7	TRBV20-1	CSARDQGGRTYEQYF	TGCAGTGCTAGAGATCAAGGTGGGAGAACCTACGAGCAGTACTTC
TRBD1	few	TRBJ2-7	TRBV18	CASSQGTGDEQYF	TGTGCCAGCTCACAAGGGACAGGGGACGAGCAGTACTTC
NA	NA	TRBJ2-1	TRBV18	CASSLSDSYNEQFF	TGTGCCAGCTCTCTCTCGGATTCCTACAATGAGCAGTTCTTC
NA	few	TRBJ2-7	TRBV29-1	CSAGTAGYEQYF	TGCAGCGCCGGGACGGCTGGGTACGAGCAGTACTTC
TRBD1	NA	TRBJ2-3	TRBV4-3	CASSQERTGRPGDTQYF	TGCGCCAGCAGCCAAGAGAGGACAGGCAGGCCGGGAGATACGCAGTATTTT
TRBD2	few	TRBJ2-7	TRBV9	CASSETSGDYEQYF	TGTGCCAGCAGCGAGACTAGCGGGGACTACGAGCAGTACTTC
TRBD2	few	TRBJ2-6	TRBV7-9	CASSSLAAGANVLTF	TGTGCCAGCAGCTCACTAGCGGCTGGGGCCAACGTCCTGACTTTC
NA	NA	TRBJ2-1	TRBV6-2/TRBV6-3	CASSYSLAPTNEQFF	TGTGCCAGCAGTTACTCCTTGGCTCCGACTAATGAGCAGTTCTTC
NA	few	TRBJ1-6	TRBV9	CASSVDKEGDSPLHF	TGTGCCAGCAGCGTAGATAAGGAGGGTGACTCACCCCTCCACTTT
NA	many	TRBJ2-7	TRBV12-3/TRBV12-4	CASSTLWAGSEQYF	TGTGCCAGCAGTACCCTTTGGGCCGGGAGCGAGCAGTACTTC
NA	few	TRBJ2-7	TRBV5-6	CASSLGQPGVYYEQYF	TGTGCCAGCAGCTTAGGCCAGCCTGGCGTCTACTACGAGCAGTACTTC
TRBD2	NA	TRBJ2-7	TRBV28	CASSLRLAIHEQYF	TGTGCCAGCAGTTTGAGACTAGCGATCCACGAGCAGTACTTC
NA	NA	TRBJ2-1	TRBV5-6	CASSTPRGLYNEQFF	TGTGCCAGCAGCACGCCAAGGGGGTTATACAATGAGCAGTTCTTC
NA	few	TRBJ2-5	TRBV7-8	CASSSRSYKETQYF	TGTGCCAGCAGCTCGCGGAGCTACAAAGAGACCCAGTACTTC
NA	many	TRBJ1-1	TRBV12-3/TRBV12-4	CASSFGGSTEAFF	TGTGCCAGCAGTTTCGGGGGATCCACTGAAGCTTTCTTT
NA	NA	TRBJ1-1	TRBV5-1	CASSLTTTKNTEAFF	TGCGCCAGCAGCTTGACGACAACTAAAAACACTGAAGCTTTCTTT
NA	few	TRBJ1-1	TRBV20-1	CSAISQGENTEAFF	TGCAGTGCTATCTCGCAGGGCGAGAACACTGAAGCTTTCTTT
NA	few	TRBJ1-2	TRBV5-1	CASSPVVRAGEQGYTF	TGCGCCAGCAGCCCCGTCGTGCGGGCAGGGGAACAGGGCTACACCTTC
NA	once	TRBJ1-6	TRBV11-3	CASSLGGSNNSPLHF	TGTGCCAGCAGCTTGGGGGGATCGAATAATTCACCCCTCCACTTT
TRBD2	NA	TRBJ2-4	TRBV28	CASSLLSSGSINIQYF	TGTGCCAGCAGTTTATTATCCAGCGGGAGTATAAACATTCAGTACTTC
NA	few	TRBJ2-7	TRBV14	CASSVNGLYEQYF	TGTGCCAGCAGCGTTAACGGACTCTACGAGCAGTACTTC
NA	once	TRBJ2-7	TRBV7-2	CASSLDGPPKEQYF	TGTGCCAGCAGCCTCGATGGACCGCCTAAGGAGCAGTACTTC
TRBD1	NA	TRBJ1-1	TRBV7-3	CASSLTPDRGAEAFF	TGTGCCAGCAGCTTAACGCCGGACAGGGGCGCTGAAGCTTTCTTT
NA	few	TRBJ1-2	TRBV2	CASIDNYGYTF	TGTGCCAGTATTGACAACTATGGCTACACCTTC
NA	many	TRBJ2-3	TRBV5-1	CASSLNGRTDTQYF	TGCGCCAGCAGCTTGAACGGCCGCACAGATACGCAGTATTTT
TRBD1	NA	TRBJ1-4	TRBV6-1	CASRFLTGTGWEKLFF	TGTGCCAGCAGATTCTTAACCGGGACAGGGTGGGAAAAACTGTTTTTT
NA	NA	TRBJ2-5	TRBV7-3	CASSFVAGETQYF	TGTGCCAGCAGCTTCGTGGCCGGGGAGACCCAGTACTTC
NA	NA	TRBJ1-6	TRBV28	CASSENLSPLHF	TGTGCCAGCAGTGAGAACCTTTCACCCCTCCACTTT
NA	few	TRBJ2-5	TRBV20-1	CSARDRRPGKTQYF	TGCAGTGCTAGAGATCGGAGGCCCGGTAAGACCCAGTACTTC
NA	few	TRBJ1-1	TRBV20-1	CSADFPNTEAFF	TGCAGTGCCGACTTCCCAAATACTGAAGCTTTCTTT
TRBD2	few	TRBJ2-3	TRBV11-2	CASSRGGAGTDTQYF	TGTGCCAGCAGCCGGGGGGGGGCTGGCACAGATACGCAGTATTTT
TRBD2	few	TRBJ2-4	TRBV7-9	CASSPLGREGYIQYF	TGTGCCAGCAGCCCATTAGGGCGGGAGGGCTACATTCAGTACTTC
TRBD1	few	TRBJ1-1	TRBV6-2/TRBV6-3	CASSRPSPGGNTEAFF	TGTGCCAGCAGTCGTCCCTCTCCAGGGGGGAACACTGAAGCTTTCTTT
TRBD1	few	TRBJ1-2	TRBV20-1	CSGTGKDGYTF	TGCAGTGGGACAGGGAAGGATGGCTACACCTTC
TRBD1	many	TRBJ1-1	TRBV5-1	CASSQTGTGGRYTEAFF	TGCGCCAGCAGCCAAACCGGGACAGGGGGTCGGTACACTGAAGCTTTCTTT
NA	many	TRBJ2-3	TRBV5-1	CASSSAERTDTQYF	TGCGCCAGCAGCTCGGCTGAGCGAACAGATACGCAGTATTTT
NA	NA	TRBJ2-7	TRBV5-1	CASSKQGGSYEQYF	TGCGCCAGCTCCAAACAGGGAGGGTCCTACGAGCAGTACTTC
NA	few	TRBJ1-1	TRBV20-1	CSARSGTNTEAFF	TGCAGTGCTAGATCGGGGACGAACACTGAAGCTTTCTTT
NA	once	TRBJ2-3	TRBV7-9	CASSSSRARTDTQYF	TGTGCCAGCAGCTCTAGTCGTGCGCGGACAGATACGCAGTATTTT
NA	many	TRBJ1-1	TRBV5-1	CASSFDDRIAFF	TGCGCCAGCAGCTTCGACGACAGAATAGCTTTCTTT
TRBD1	NA	TRBJ2-7	TRBV12-3/TRBV12-4	CASNEGQGPVYEQYF	TGTGCCAGCAACGAAGGACAGGGACCCGTCTACGAGCAGTACTTC